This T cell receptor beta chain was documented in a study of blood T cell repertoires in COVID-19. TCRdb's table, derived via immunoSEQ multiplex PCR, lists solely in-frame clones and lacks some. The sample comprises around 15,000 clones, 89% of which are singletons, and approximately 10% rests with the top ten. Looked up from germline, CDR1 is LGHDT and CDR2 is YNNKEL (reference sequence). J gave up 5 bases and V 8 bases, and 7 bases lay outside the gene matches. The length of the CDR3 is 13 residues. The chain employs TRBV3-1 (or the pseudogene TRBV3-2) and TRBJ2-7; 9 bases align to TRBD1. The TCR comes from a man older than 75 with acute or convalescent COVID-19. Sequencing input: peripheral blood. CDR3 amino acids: CASGRQGVNEQYF. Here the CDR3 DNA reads TGTGCCAGCGGAAGACAGGGGGTAAACGAGCAGTACTTC.